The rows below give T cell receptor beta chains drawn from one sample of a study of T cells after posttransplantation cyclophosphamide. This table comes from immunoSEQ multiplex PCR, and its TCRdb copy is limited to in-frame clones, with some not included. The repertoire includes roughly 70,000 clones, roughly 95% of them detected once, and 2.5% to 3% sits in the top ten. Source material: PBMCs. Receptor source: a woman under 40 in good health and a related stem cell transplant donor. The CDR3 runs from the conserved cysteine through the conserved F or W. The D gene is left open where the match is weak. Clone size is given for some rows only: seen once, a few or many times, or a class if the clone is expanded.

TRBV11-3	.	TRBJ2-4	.	TGTGCCAGCAGCTTAGGAGGGAATGACATTCAGTACTTC	CASSLGGNDIQYF
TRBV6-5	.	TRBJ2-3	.	TGTGCCAGCAGGCTAGCGTTGTCAGATACGCAGTATTTT	CASRLALSDTQYF
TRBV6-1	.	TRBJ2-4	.	TGTGCCAGCAGCGAAAGGAGAAACATTCAGTACTTC	CASSERRNIQYF
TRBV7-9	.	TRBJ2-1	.	TGTGCCAGCAGCTCCAGGGGTGGGGTTTCGAGGAATGAGCAGTTCTTC	CASSSRGGVSRNEQFF
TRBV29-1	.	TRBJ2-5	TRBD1	TGCAGCGAAAACGGACAGGGGCTAGAGACCCAGTACTTC	CSENGQGLETQYF
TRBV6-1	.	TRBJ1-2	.	TGTGCCAGCATCCCCGGGCCAGAAAACTATGGCTACACCTTC	CASIPGPENYGYTF
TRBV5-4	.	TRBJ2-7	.	TGTGCCAGCAGCTTGATCGCGGGACGAGAGTACTTC	CASSLIAGREYF
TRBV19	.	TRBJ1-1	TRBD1	TGTGCCAGTAGTATGACAGGGTATCATACTGAAGCTTTCTTT	CASSMTGYHTEAFF
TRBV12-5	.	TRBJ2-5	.	TGTGCTAGTGGCGCAGGGGTGGGAGAGACCCAGTACTTC	CASGAGVGETQYF
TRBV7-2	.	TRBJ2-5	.	TGTGCCAGCAGCTTGCGGGCCACAGGGCGAGGGACCCAGTACTTC	CASSLRATGRGTQYF
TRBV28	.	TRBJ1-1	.	TGTGCCAGCAGTCCCCACGGACCGCGAGCTTTCTTT	CASSPHGPRAFF
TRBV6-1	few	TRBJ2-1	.	TGTGCCAGCAAGTGGGGGCTGGCCGAGAATGAGCAGTTCTTC	CASKWGLAENEQFF
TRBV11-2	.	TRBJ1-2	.	TGTGCCAGCACCCGATATGGGGAGCAGGGCTATGGCTACACCTTC	CASTRYGEQGYGYTF
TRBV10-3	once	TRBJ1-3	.	TGTGCCATCACCCCCCGGACAGTCTCTGGAAACACCATATATTTT	CAITPRTVSGNTIYF
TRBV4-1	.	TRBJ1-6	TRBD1	TGCGCCAGCAGCCCCAGGGGGACCCTGCAGTATAATTCACCCCTCCACTTT	CASSPRGTLQYNSPLHF
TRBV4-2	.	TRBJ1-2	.	TGTGCCAGCAGCCAAGACCCTGGGGGAGACTACGGCTACACCTTC	CASSQDPGGDYGYTF